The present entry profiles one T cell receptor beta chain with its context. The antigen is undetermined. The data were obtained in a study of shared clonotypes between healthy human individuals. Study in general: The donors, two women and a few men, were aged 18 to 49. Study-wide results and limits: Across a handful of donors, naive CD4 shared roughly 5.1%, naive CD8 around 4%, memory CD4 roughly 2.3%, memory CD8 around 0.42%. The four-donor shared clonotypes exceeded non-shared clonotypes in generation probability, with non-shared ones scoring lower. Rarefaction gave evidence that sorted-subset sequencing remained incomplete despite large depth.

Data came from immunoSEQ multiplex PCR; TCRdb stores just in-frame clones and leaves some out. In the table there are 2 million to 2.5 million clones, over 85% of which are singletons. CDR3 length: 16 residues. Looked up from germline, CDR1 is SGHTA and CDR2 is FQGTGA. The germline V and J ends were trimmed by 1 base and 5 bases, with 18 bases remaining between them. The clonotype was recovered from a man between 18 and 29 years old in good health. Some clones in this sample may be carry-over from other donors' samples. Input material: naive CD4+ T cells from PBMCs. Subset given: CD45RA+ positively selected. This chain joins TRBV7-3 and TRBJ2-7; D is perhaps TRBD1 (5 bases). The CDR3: CASSLNSFGHSNEQYF. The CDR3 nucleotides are TGTGCCAGCAGCTTAAATTCTTTTGGACACAGTAACGAGCAGTACTTC.